Each of the 16 T cell receptor beta chains below was sequenced from the same sample in a study of T cell clonality in common variable immunodeficiency (dated by TCRdb to 2013 to 2016). Library generation was performed with the immunoSEQ multiplex PCR assay. Not all clones reach the TCRdb copy of this immuneACCESS table, which keeps in-frame sequences only. Checked studies attribute under half of the gap to unresolved V genes and leave the rest unexplained. The sample has around 50,000 clones on record, with no singletons. 5.4% of the sample is held by the ten biggest clonotypes. Sequencing used peripheral blood mononuclear cells. These receptors were taken from a person between 18 and 75 years old in good health.

This clone has a handful of counts. CDR3 DNA (partial): TGTGCCAGTAGTATCCCAGGGGCCTCCTACAATGAG. This gives the protein CASSIPGASYNE. The whole CDR3 region reads CASSIPGASYNEQFF. This sequence joins TRBV19 and TRBJ2-1; possible D gene TRBD1, 6 bases. The read ends 3 residues shy of where the CDR3 ends; the end is completed using the germline J gene. With 3 bases removed from V and 0 bases from J, the gap between germline ends came to 9 bases. Germline V gene data show CDR1 as LNHDA and CDR2 as SQIVND (reference sequence). CDR3 length: 15 residues.

This clone was counted many times. The CDR3 region is CSARGTSGRLPSSYNEQFF. The sequenced part of the CDR3 DNA is TGCAGTGCTAGGGGGACTAGCGGGAGGCTTCCTAGCTCCTACAATGAG. The chain joins TRBV20-1 to TRBJ2-1, with TRBD2 matching 15 bases. The read ends 3 residues shy of where the CDR3 ends; the end is completed using the germline J gene. CDR1 is DFQATT and CDR2 is SNEGSKA in the germline V gene (reference sequence). Trimming removed 3 bases from V and 0 bases from J; junction bases left unmatched: 9. The CDR3 is 19 amino acids.

The sample holds a few counts of this clone. The CDR3 DNA, read in part, is TGTGCCAGCAGCTTCCCGCAGAGTTCCTACGAG. This codes for CASSFPQSSYE. The full CDR3 is CASSFPQSSYEQYF. The rearrangement uses TRBV7-9 and TRBJ2-7; D not resolved. Sequencing ends 3 residues short of the CDR3 end; the germline J gene provides the rest. V lost 3 bases to trimming and J lost 1 base, with 10 bases between them. Germline lookup yields CDR1 SEHNR and CDR2 FQNEAQ (reference sequence). This CDR3 region has 14 residues.

This clone has a count of ten or more. Sequencing ends 3 residues short of the CDR3 end; the germline J gene provides the rest. The chain combines TRBV20-1 with TRBJ2-4; the D gene is possibly TRBD1 (6 bases). The length of the CDR3 is 12 residues. The germline V gene encodes CDR1 DFQATT and CDR2 SNEGSKA (reference sequence). The CDR3 loop is CSANLQGVGQYF. The sequenced CDR3 bases are TGCAGTGCTAACCTACAGGGAGTTGGT.

This clone was seen many times. The CDR3 is cut off 3 residues early in the read; its end comes from the germline J gene. V and J are TRBV6-4 and TRBJ1-1; no firm D call. CDR3 length: 13 residues. Germline V lookup: CDR1 MRHNA, CDR2 SNTAGT. V was cut by 6 bases and J by 1 base, with 9 bases left in between. This chain's CDR3 is CASSATANTEAFF. Partial CDR3 DNA: TGTGCCAGCAGCGCCACAGCGAACACTGAA.

This clone appeared many times. The read falls 3 residues short of the CDR3 end, and the missing part is taken from the germline J gene. The chain recombines TRBV20-1 with TRBJ2-7; TRBD1 aligns across 11 bases. In germline, CDR1 is DFQATT, CDR2 SNEGSKA (reference sequence). CDR3 size: 15 residues. The V segment lost 3 bases and the J segment 4 bases; nucleotides outside the gene matches: 8. CDR3 DNA, as far as it was read: TGCAGTGCTAGGATAGGACAGGGGGCTGGGTACGAG. Residues: CSARIGQGAGYE. In full, the CDR3 reads CSARIGQGAGYEQYF.

This clone was picked up many times. The read terminates 3 residues before the CDR3 end, so the remaining end is supplied by the germline J gene. The rearrangement uses TRBV3-1 (or the pseudogene TRBV3-2) and TRBJ1-2; perhaps TRBD1 as D (6 bases). The V gene lost 5 bases and the J gene lost 4 bases, with 17 bases spanning the gap. The CDR3 has 15 residues. CDR1 and CDR2 from the germline V gene are LGHDT and YNNKEL (reference sequence). CDR3 protein: CASSKPQGPSYGYTF. CDR3 DNA (partial): TGTGCCAGCAGCAAGCCCCAGGGGCCCTCCTATGGC.

This clone was counted at least ten times. With the read ending 3 residues before the CDR3 end, the germline J gene is used to fill in that end. The chain employs TRBV12-3 or TRBV12-4 and TRBJ2-3, with 10 bases identical to TRBD2. Trimming removed 3 bases from V and 4 bases from J; junction bases left unmatched: 16. This CDR3 has 19 residues. Here the CDR3 reads CASSFRTSWLAGEADTQYF. The CDR3 bases that were read are TGTGCCAGCAGTTTTAGGACTTCGTGGCTAGCGGGAGAAGCAGATACG.

This clone was detected ten times or more. The sequence runs out 3 residues before the end of the CDR3; the remainder is reconstructed from the germline J gene. The V gene is TRBV20-1, the J gene TRBJ2-5; D is possibly TRBD2 (6 bases). This CDR3 has 14 residues. Germline V gives CDR1 DFQATT, CDR2 SNEGSKA (reference sequence). With 6 bases removed from V and 7 bases from J, the gap between germline ends came to 21 bases. This CDR3 is CSARDSHGSRTQYF. The covered CDR3 bases are TGCAGTGCCAGGGACTCCCATGGTAGTAGGACC.

This clone was found many times. The CDR3 end falls 3 residues outside the read, so it is completed with the germline J gene. This sequence joins TRBV19 and TRBJ1-1; the match to TRBD1 covers 8 bases. CDR3 length: 14 residues. V lost 4 bases, J lost 5 bases, and 6 bases stayed unmatched. CDR1 and CDR2 from the germline V gene are LNHDA and SQIVND (reference sequence). Partial CDR3 DNA: TGTGCCAGTAGTACGGGACAGGTGGGTACTGAA. Amino acids: CASSTGQVGTE. The whole CDR3 sequence is CASSTGQVGTEAFF.

This clone was observed at least ten times. Read sequence stops 3 residues before the CDR3 end, and the germline J gene provides the missing end. The V gene is TRBV29-1, the J gene TRBJ1-5; 8 bases fit TRBD1. After removal of 6 bases from V and 5 bases from J, the junction contained 6 bases not matched to a gene. CDR3 length: 13 residues. CDR1 is SQVTM and CDR2 is ANQGSEA in the germline V gene. The CDR3 bases that were read are TGCAGCGTCGGACAGGGATGGGATCAGCCC. This codes for CSVGQGWDQP. The full CDR3 sequence reads CSVGQGWDQPQHF.

This clone showed up many times. The read ends 3 residues before the CDR3 terminus; that terminus is restored from the germline J gene. The rearrangement joins TRBV7-2 to TRBJ2-5; 7 nucleotides align to TRBD1. Germline lookup yields CDR1 SGHTA and CDR2 FQGNSA. The CDR3 consists of 15 residues. With 3 bases clipped from V and 5 bases from J, the junction kept 9 bases outside the gene matches. The sequenced part of the CDR3 DNA is TGTGCCAGCAGCTTGGGGACAGTCGTTTGGGAGACC. Translation: CASSLGTVVWET. The entire CDR3 is CASSLGTVVWETQYF.

This clone was detected many times. CDR3 bases read: TGTGCCACTCATCCGGGACAGGGGTTTCAGCCC. It encodes CATHPGQGFQP. The complete CDR3 reads CATHPGQGFQPQHF. V is TRBV6-2 or TRBV6-3 and J is TRBJ1-5; the match to TRBD1 covers 10 bases. The sequence runs out 3 residues before the end of the CDR3; the remainder is reconstructed from the germline J gene. Germline V gene lookup returns CDR1 MNHEY and CDR2 SVGEGT. CDR3 length equals 14 residues. The J segment lost 6 bases and the V segment lost 10 bases, leaving 9 bases of the junction unmatched.

The table lists this clone with many counts. The read halts 3 residues ahead of the CDR3 end, with the missing end drawn from the germline J gene. The chain links TRBV5-6 to TRBJ1-1; 8 bases match TRBD1. The CDR3 runs 13 residues. Germline lookup yields CDR1 SGHDT and CDR2 YYEEEE. Trimming took 6 bases from V and 4 from J; bases not matched to a gene: 5. The sequenced CDR3 bases are TGTGCCAGCAAAAGGACAGGGCCCACTGAA. Protein product: CASKRTGPTE. The full CDR3 reads CASKRTGPTEAFF.

This clone was picked up many times. The read finishes 3 residues shy of the CDR3 end, and the germline J gene is used to complete it. The genes are TRBV11-2 and TRBJ2-1; TRBD2 aligns across 7 bases. V lost 1 base, J lost 8 bases, and 8 bases stayed unmatched. Germline assignment: CDR1 SGHAT and CDR2 FQNNGV. The CDR3 is made up of 15 amino acids. CDR3 sequence: CASSLVAGDSYEQFF. Incomplete CDR3 DNA: TGTGCCAGCAGCTTAGTTGCGGGAGATAGTTATGAG.

This clone was counted ten times or more. The CDR3 goes on 3 residues after the read ends, and that part is filled in from the germline J gene. V is TRBV7-3 and J is TRBJ2-1, with 13 bases fitting TRBD2. V dropped 4 bases and J dropped 8; count of bases not matched to a gene: 5. Germline loops: CDR1 SGHTA, CDR2 FQGTGA. The CDR3 contains 15 residues. CDR3 in amino acids: CASSSGTSGMDEQFF. CDR3 DNA, as far as it was read: TGTGCCAGCAGCTCCGGGACTAGCGGGATGGATGAG.